Presented here are 17 T cell receptor beta chains from one specimen sequenced in a study of HIV-infected patients and healthy controls. All unsorted peripheral T cells were captured because whole blood was used without fractionation. cDNA was made from 500 ng RNA using alpha and beta constant primers. Separate chain-specific third strand synthesis with multiplexing indices produced the alpha and beta libraries. One entry per CDR3 protein, called by TCRdb with MiXCR from the 5' RACE reads. Counted here are fewer than 20,000 distinct CDR3 sequences, 5.5% to 8% occurring once; the ten biggest clones make up roughly 8%. Material: blood. The receptor source for this set is an adult in good health.

V usage is TRBV6-2 or TRBV6-3 and J usage is TRBJ2-1, with 9 bases fitting TRBD2. CDR1 and CDR2 (germline): MNHEY, SVGEGT. V trimming: 9 bases; J trimming: 4 bases; junction bases outside the gene matches: 7. The CDR3 sequence is 14 residues long. CDR3 bases: TGTGCCAGTTCTAGCGGGATGTCTTACAATGAGCAGTTCTTC. Translating gives CASSSGMSYNEQFF.

There are many counts of this clonotype. The chain uses TRBV20-1 and TRBJ2-7, with D unclear. Trimming shortened V by 6 bases and J by 2 bases, and 14 bases separated the two germline ends. From germline, CDR1 is DFQATT and CDR2 SNEGSKA (reference sequence). This CDR3 spans 13 amino acids. In DNA form, the CDR3 reads TGCAGTGCGGTTAAGCAGGATCCCTACGAGCAGTACTTC. Amino acids: CSAVKQDPYEQYF.

Many counts were recorded for this clonotype. This rearrangement joins TRBV10-3 to TRBJ2-5; 15 nucleotides line up with TRBD2. With V trimmed by 3 bases and J by 1 base, 12 bases remained unmatched. Germline V gene data show CDR1 as ENHRY and CDR2 as SYGVKD. This CDR3 has 20 amino acids. Written as DNA, the CDR3 is TGTGCCATCAGTGAACAAACCGGACTAGCGGGAGGGCCGATCCAAGAGACCCAGTACTTC. Encoded protein: CAISEQTGLAGGPIQETQYF.

Many counts were recorded for this clonotype. This chain uses TRBV2 with TRBJ2-7, with D possibly matching TRBD1 (5 bases). Trimming left V 5 bases short and J 2 bases short, with 13 bases between. Germline V lookup: CDR1 SNHLY, CDR2 FYNNEI. The CDR3 has 14 amino acids. The CDR3 DNA is TGTGCCAGCAGTCGAATGTCACAGGCCTACGAGCAGTACTTC. Protein: CASSRMSQAYEQYF. The variable domain in full, with the rest retrieved from reference TRBV2 and TRBJ2-7, is EPEVTQTPSHQVTQMGQEVILRCVPISNHLYFYWYRQILGQKVEFLVSFYNNEISEKSEIFDDQFSVERPDGSNFTLKIRSTKLEDSAMYFCASSRMSQAYEQYFGPGTRLTVT.

This clonotype is deemed medium-sized (0.01 to 0.1%). V gene TRBV5-5 combines with J gene TRBJ2-2; the D gene could be TRBD1 or TRBD2 (5 bases each). Trimming took 2 bases from V and 9 from J, leaving 17 bases between them. This CDR3 comprises 15 residues. From germline, CDR1 is SGHKS and CDR2 YYEKEE (reference sequence). The CDR3 spells CASSFIGTDHRELFF. The CDR3 DNA sequence: TGTGCCAGCAGCTTCATCGGGACGGACCACCGGGAGCTGTTTTTT.

This clonotype was seen at least ten times. V usage is TRBV18 and J usage is TRBJ2-1; TRBD1 aligns across 10 bases. Germline assignment: CDR1 KGHSH and CDR2 LQKENI. V dropped 6 bases and J dropped 8; count of bases not matched to a gene: 4. The CDR3 runs 13 residues. CDR3 sequence reads: CASSRTGGYEQFF. DNA of the CDR3: TGTGCCAGCTCGCGGACAGGGGGTTATGAGCAGTTCTTC.

This clonotype was found many times. This sequence joins TRBV9 and TRBJ2-3; D gene unclear. CDR3 length: 12 residues. From germline, CDR1 is SGDLS and CDR2 YYNGEE. V was pared by 0 bases and J by 5 bases, with 4 bases between. In DNA, the CDR3 is TGTGCCAGCAGCGTAGCCGGAGATACGCAGTATTTT. This encodes CASSVAGDTQYF.

The rearrangement joins TRBV6-5 to TRBJ2-1; 10 bases are a match to TRBD2. The CDR3 contains 15 residues. Germline assignment: CDR1 MNHEY and CDR2 SVGAGI. V shed 0 bases and J 7 bases; nucleotides not matched to a gene: 3. The CDR3 loop is CASSYSSGGLNEQFF. The CDR3 region has the DNA TGTGCCAGCAGTTACTCTAGCGGGGGGCTTAATGAGCAGTTCTTC.

The sample holds one count of this clonotype. A much larger clone is a single base away; this may be a read error. The genes are TRBV19 and TRBJ2-1; no clear D gene. Germline V gives CDR1 LNHDA, CDR2 SQIVND (reference sequence). The CDR3 has 14 amino acids. CDR3 nucleotide sequence: TGTGCCAGTCGACTTGGGTTATCCTACAATGATCAGTTCTTC. It translates to CASRLGLSYNDQFF.

This clonotype was found many times. This chain joins TRBV25-1 and TRBJ2-3; D gene unclear. The CDR3 spans 17 residues. V was cut by 5 bases and J by 4 bases, with 22 bases left in between. Germline V gene data show CDR1 as MGHDK and CDR2 as SYGVNS. CDR3: CASSPMLTYNGADTQYF. Here the CDR3 DNA reads TGTGCCAGCAGTCCTATGCTAACTTACAATGGAGCAGATACGCAGTATTTT.

This clonotype is labeled as medium-sized (0.01 to 0.1%). The chain uses TRBV28 and TRBJ2-7; TRBD1 might be the D (6 bases). This CDR3 contains 11 residues. Trimming removed 8 bases from V and 5 bases from J, with 10 bases in between. Germline CDR1 MDHEN, CDR2 SYDVKM. In DNA form, the CDR3 reads TGTGCCAGCCAGACAGGCCACGAGCAGTACTTC. Its translation: CASQTGHEQYF.

This clonotype counts as medium-sized. This chain joins TRBV4-3 and TRBJ1-4; unclear D gene. Germline V gene sequence: CDR1 LGHNA, CDR2 YSLEER. The CDR3 is 16 amino acids. The V gene lost 1 base and the J gene lost 0 bases, with 9 bases spanning the gap. The CDR3 loop is CASSQGHRATNEKLFF. For the CDR3, the DNA is TGCGCCAGCAGCCAAGGCCATCGGGCAACTAATGAAAAACTGTTTTTT.

This clonotype was seen many times. This rearrangement joins TRBV5-1 to TRBJ1-2; 7 bases map to TRBD1. Germline assignment: CDR1 SGHRS and CDR2 YFSETQ. With V trimmed by 5 bases and J by 0 bases, 4 bases remained unmatched. The CDR3 is 14 residues long. The CDR3 DNA follows: TGCGCCAGCAGACGGGACAGTCCTAACTATGGCTACACCTTC. Encoded protein: CASRRDSPNYGYTF.

This clonotype appeared many times. The chain uses TRBV5-1 and TRBJ2-3; D may match TRBD1 or TRBD2 (5 bases each). Germline CDR1 is SGHRS and CDR2 is YFSETQ. Between the trimmed V and J ends, which lost 3 bases and 0 bases, there was a span of 11 bases. The CDR3 is 15 amino acids. Here the CDR3 reads CASSWGTTSTDTQYF. The DNA for the CDR3 is TGCGCCAGCAGCTGGGGGACCACTAGCACAGATACGCAGTATTTT.

This chain connects TRBV5-1 to TRBJ2-6, with 7 positions matching TRBD1. The CDR3 runs to 17 residues. V was pared by 5 bases and J by 0 bases, with 8 bases of the junction left unmatched. Germline lookup yields CDR1 SGHRS and CDR2 YFSETQ. The CDR3 DNA reads as TGCGCCAGCAGGGGACAGCTAGCACTCTCTGGGGCCAACGTCCTGACTTTC. It yields the protein CASRGQLALSGANVLTF.

V and J are TRBV28 and TRBJ2-1, with D unclear. The CDR3 consists of 14 residues. CDR1 is MDHEN, CDR2 SYDVKM, per germline. Trimming removed 6 bases from V and 2 bases from J, with 11 bases in between. CDR3 bases: TGTGCCAGCAGAGAAAGGGCTACCTACAATGAGCAGTTCTTC. This gives the protein CASRERATYNEQFF.

By frequency in the sample, this clonotype is medium-sized. The gene calls are TRBV4-3 and TRBJ2-1, with D tentatively TRBD1 or TRBD2 (5 bases each). Trimming shortened V by 0 bases and J by 0 bases, and 9 bases separated the two germline ends. This CDR3 spans 16 amino acids. Germline CDR1 and CDR2: LGHNA and YSLEER. CDR3 residues: CASSQDEGSSYNEQFF. The CDR3 DNA sequence: TGCGCCAGCAGCCAAGATGAGGGGAGCTCCTACAATGAGCAGTTCTTC.